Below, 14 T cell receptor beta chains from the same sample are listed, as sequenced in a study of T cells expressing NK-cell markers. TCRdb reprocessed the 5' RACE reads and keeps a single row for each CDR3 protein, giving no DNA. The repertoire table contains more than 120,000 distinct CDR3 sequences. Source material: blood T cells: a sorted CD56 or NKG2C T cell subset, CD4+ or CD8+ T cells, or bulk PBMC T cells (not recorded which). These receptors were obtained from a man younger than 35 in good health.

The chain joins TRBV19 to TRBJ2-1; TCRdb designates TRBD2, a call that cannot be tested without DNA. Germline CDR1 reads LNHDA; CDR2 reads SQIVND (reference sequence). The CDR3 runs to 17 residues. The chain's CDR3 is CASSTVPLSGSSNEQFF.

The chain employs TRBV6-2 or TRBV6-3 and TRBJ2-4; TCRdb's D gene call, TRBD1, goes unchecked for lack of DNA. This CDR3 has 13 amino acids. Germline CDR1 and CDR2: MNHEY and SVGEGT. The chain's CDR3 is CASSRDRVNIQYF.

This chain's CDR3 is CSVEYRGPRTDTQYF. The rearrangement joins TRBV29-1 to TRBJ2-3; the TRBD1 assignment by TCRdb is unverifiable without DNA. CDR1 is SQVTM and CDR2 is ANQGSEA in the germline V gene. The CDR3 contains 15 residues.

CDR3 loop: CSVLALVGEQFF. This chain uses TRBV29-1 with TRBJ2-1; TCRdb selects TRBD2, and the lack of DNA leaves this call unchecked. CDR3 length: 12 amino acids. Germline V gene data show CDR1 as SQVTM and CDR2 as ANQGSEA.

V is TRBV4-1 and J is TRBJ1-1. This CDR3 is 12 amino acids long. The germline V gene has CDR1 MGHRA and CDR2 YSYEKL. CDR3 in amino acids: CASSPGSIGAFF.

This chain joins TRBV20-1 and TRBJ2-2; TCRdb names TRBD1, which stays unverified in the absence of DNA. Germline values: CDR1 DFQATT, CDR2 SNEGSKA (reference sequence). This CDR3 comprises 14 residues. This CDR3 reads CSAWDREETGELFF.

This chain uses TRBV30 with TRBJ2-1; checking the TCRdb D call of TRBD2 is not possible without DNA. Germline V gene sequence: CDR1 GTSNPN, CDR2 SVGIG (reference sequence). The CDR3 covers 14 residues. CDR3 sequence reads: CAWMLTSEYNEQFF. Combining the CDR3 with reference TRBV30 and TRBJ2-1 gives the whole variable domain SQTIHQWPATLVQPVGSPLSLECTVEGTSNPNLYWYRQAAGRGLQLLFYSVGIGQISSEVPQNLSASRPQDRQFILSSKKLLLSDSGFYLCAWMLTSEYNEQFFGPGTRLTVL.

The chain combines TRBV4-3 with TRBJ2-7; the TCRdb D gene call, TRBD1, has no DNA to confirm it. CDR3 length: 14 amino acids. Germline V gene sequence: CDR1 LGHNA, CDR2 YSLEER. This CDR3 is CASSQDWGLKEQYF.

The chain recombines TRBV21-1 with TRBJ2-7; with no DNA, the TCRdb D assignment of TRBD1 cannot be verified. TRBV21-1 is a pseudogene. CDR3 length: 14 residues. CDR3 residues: CASSTDWGKYEQYF.

CDR3 region: CASSRRNDKNTEAFF. The V call is TRBV7-8, the J call TRBJ1-1. Germline V gene sequence: CDR1 SGHVS, CDR2 FQNEAQ. The CDR3 covers 15 residues.

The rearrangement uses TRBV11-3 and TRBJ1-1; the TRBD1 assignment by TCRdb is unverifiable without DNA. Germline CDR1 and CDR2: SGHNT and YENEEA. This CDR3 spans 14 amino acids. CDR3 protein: CASSSGDLNTEAFF.

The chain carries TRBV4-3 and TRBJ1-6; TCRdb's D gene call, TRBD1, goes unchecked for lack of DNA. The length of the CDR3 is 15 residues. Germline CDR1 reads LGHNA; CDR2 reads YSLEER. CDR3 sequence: CASSLGTGHNSPLHF.

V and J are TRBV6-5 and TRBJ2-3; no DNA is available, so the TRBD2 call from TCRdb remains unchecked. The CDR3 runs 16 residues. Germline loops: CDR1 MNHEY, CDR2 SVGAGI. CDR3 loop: CASSYSLAGVVDTQYF.

This CDR3 reads CASSQRQGVAYEQYF. The chain joins TRBV28 to TRBJ2-7; the D gene TCRdb calls, TRBD1, cannot be checked with no DNA. CDR3 length equals 15 residues. Germline CDR1 MDHEN, CDR2 SYDVKM.